This paragraph reports one T cell receptor (beta chain). Its antigen remains unknown. The data derive from a study of cytomegalovirus exposure and HLA in healthy donors. The CDR3 is 14 residues long. Germline trimming cut 7 bases from V and 7 bases from J; bases unmatched to any gene: 14. Germline lookup yields CDR1 SGHRS and CDR2 YFSETQ. Regarding the study as a whole: Researchers catalogued roughly 150 TCR beta chains as cytomegalovirus-associated. The classifier, whose performance was assessed in both the original and validation cohorts, reportedly diagnosed cytomegalovirus status with high specificity and sensitivity.

Primers: 60 Vbeta forward and 13 Jbeta reverse. The repertoire was sequenced with immunoSEQ multiplex PCR; TCRdb's copy has only in-frame clones and lacks some. This table holds more than 65,000 clones, 60% to 85% found once. The sample comprised PBMCs. The chain combines TRBV5-1 with TRBJ2-7; 7 bases line up with TRBD2. The source of this sequence is a man aged 18-30 years in good health and CMV-seropositive. The CDR3 here is CASGEGHAPGEQYF. CDR3 DNA sequence: TGCGCCAGCGGGGAGGGCCATGCCCCTGGGGAGCAGTACTTC.